Detailed here is one T cell receptor beta chain. The antigen is unknown. A second PCR of roughly 7 to 11 cycles used a sample-barcoded 5' primer and a J-beta primer mix. Each single sample gave us at least 2.5 million CDR3-containing paired-end reads. A single record per CDR3 protein comes from TCRdb applying MiXCR to the 5' RACE reads. The data show over 1,500,000 distinct CDR3 sequences, around 50% seen once. The data were obtained in a study of blood T cells in healthy people across ages. Study conclusions and caveats: The fall in TCR beta diversity per million T cells was roughly linear with age.

V shed 1 base, J shed 0 bases, and the junction held 6 bases outside the gene matches. Germline V gene lookup returns CDR1 SGHRS and CDR2 YFSETQ. The CDR3 is 17 residues long. Isolation of PBMCs gave at least 7 million cells per sample. The receptor's source is a woman aged 40 to 50 in good health. J is TRBJ2-3 and V is TRBV5-1; 9 bases line up with TRBD1. The sample comprised blood. The CDR3 coding sequence is TGCGCCAGCAGCTTGTGGGACAGGGCTTCGAGCACAGATACGCAGTATTTT. This codes for CASSLWDRASSTDTQYF. The whole variable domain, remainder taken from reference TRBV5-1 and TRBJ2-3, is KAGVTQTPRYLIKTRGQQVTLSCSPISGHRSVSWYQQTPGQGLQFLFEYFSETQRNKGNFPGRFSGRQFSNSRSEMNVSTLELGDSALYLCASSLWDRASSTDTQYFGPGTRLTVL.